This paragraph reports one TCR beta chain. The data originate from a study of CD8 T cells in Susac syndrome. It was with random hexamers that roughly 0.5 to 1 ug RNA was reverse transcribed. One entry per CDR3 protein, called by TCRdb with MiXCR from the immunoSEQ multiplex PCR reads. The data contain around 170,000 distinct CDR3 sequences, over 90% of them seen just once; the ten biggest clones take up about 0.17%. Germline-derived CDR1 and CDR2 are GTSNPN and SVGIG (reference sequence). Trimming removed 4 bases at V and 3 bases at J, with 15 bases between. CDR3 size: 14 residues. The clonotype comes from a human donor with Susac syndrome. The sequencing sample was made of CD8+ T cells from PBMCs. The gene calls are TRBV30 and TRBJ1-1; D ambiguous. The CDR3 nucleotides read TGTGCCTGGACCTTAGGACCGGGGTACACTGAAGCTTTCTTT. Amino acid sequence: CAWTLGPGYTEAFF.